This TCR beta chain is drawn from a study of T cell repertoires in cytomegalovirus infection. TCRdb passed the reads through MiXCR, listing each CDR3 protein once. This table holds just under 550,000 distinct CDR3 sequences, more than 25% found once. V lost 2 bases and J 4 bases, leaving 13 bases between the germline ends. Looked up from germline, CDR1 is KGHDR and CDR2 is SFDVKD. This CDR3 has 15 amino acids. Sample: PBMCs. The chain couples TRBV24-1 to TRBJ2-5; perhaps TRBD2 as D (5 bases). The clonotype comes from a human donor in good health (CMV status not recorded). Some clones in this sample may be carry-over from other donors' samples. The CDR3 nucleotides read TGTGCCACCAGTGATTCAACGGGCCGGGGAGAGACCCAGTACTTC. Encoded protein: CATSDSTGRGETQYF.